These 5 T cell receptor beta chains were sequenced from one sample in a study of vaccination effects on CD4 cells after COVID-19. Investigators separated out CD4+ T cells once 10 days of culture had passed. These TCRs' antigens remain unknown. Profiled with immunoSEQ multiplex PCR; TCRdb holds only in-frame clones, not every one. The sample lists some 31,000 clones; 70% were seen once. The specimen comprised CD4+ T cells from PBMCs cultured without peptide, sampled before COVID-19 vaccination. These receptors were taken from a human donor who received a COVID-19 vaccine.

For the CDR3, the DNA is TGTGCCAGCAGTTGGGCCCGACAGGTGAACACTGAAGCTTTCTTT. Translating it yields CASSWARQVNTEAFF. The chain has TRBV5-4 and TRBJ1-1, with a tentative D call TRBD1 (6 bases). V was cut by 5 bases and J by 0 bases, with 14 bases left in between. Per germline, CDR1 SGHNT and CDR2 YYREEE (reference sequence). The CDR3 is 15 residues long.

This rearrangement joins TRBV6-6 to TRBJ2-3, with 14 bases identical to TRBD2. In germline, CDR1 is MNHNY, CDR2 SVGAGI (reference sequence). The junction had 14 bases not matched to a gene; V was cut back by 5 bases and J by 4 bases. This CDR3 comprises 19 residues. The CDR3 loop reads CASSPHAGTSGSFADTQYF. In nucleotides, the CDR3 is TGTGCCAGCAGTCCCCATGCCGGGACTAGCGGGAGTTTTGCAGATACGCAGTATTTT.

The rearrangement uses TRBV5-8 and TRBJ2-6; possible D gene TRBD1, 6 bases. This CDR3 region has 17 residues. From germline, CDR1 is SGHTS and CDR2 YDEGEE. Trimming pared 5 bases from V and 0 bases from J, leaving 15 bases between. The CDR3 here is CASRRAVGGSGANVLTF. Here the CDR3 DNA reads TGTGCCAGCAGACGGGCTGTAGGGGGCTCTGGGGCCAACGTCCTGACTTTC.

The chain employs TRBV7-8 and TRBJ2-1; possible D gene TRBD2, 5 bases. V lost 4 bases to trimming and J lost 0 bases, with 28 bases between them. Germline V gene lookup returns CDR1 SGHVS and CDR2 FQNEAQ. This CDR3 has 21 amino acids. CDR3 protein: CASSSPVAEAPLSSSYNEQFF. The CDR3 bases are TGTGCCAGCAGCTCCCCTGTCGCGGAGGCCCCCCTTAGTAGCTCCTACAATGAGCAGTTCTTC.

V is TRBV3-1 (or the pseudogene TRBV3-2) and J is TRBJ1-5; D is possibly TRBD1 (5 bases). This CDR3 comprises 14 residues. Germline values: CDR1 LGHDT, CDR2 YNNKEL (reference sequence). The germline V and J ends were trimmed by 1 base and 7 bases, with 11 bases remaining between them. The CDR3 protein is CASSQVMGGQPQHF. CDR3 DNA: TGTGCCAGCAGCCAAGTAATGGGGGGACAGCCCCAGCATTTT.